These 6 T cell receptor beta chains originate from one sample sequenced in a study of beta chain features in type 1 diabetes. General study points: People with Type 1 diabetes carried modestly yet significantly shorter TCRB CDR3s in all four CD4+ subsets.

TCRB transcripts that were expressed got sequenced, as all of the isolated RNA had been reverse transcribed. Assay used: immunoSEQ multiplex PCR; TCRdb lists only in-frame clones, some missing. Among over 600,000 clones listed, around 12% were seen once. Their target antigens are unknown. Material for sequencing was naive CD4+ T cells from blood. These receptors were taken from a man younger than 45 with type 1 diabetes.

This clone has more than one count but fewer than ten. V gene TRBV4-2 combines with J gene TRBJ2-5; possible D gene TRBD1, 7 bases. Per the germline V gene, CDR1 is LGHNA and CDR2 is YNFKEQ. Trimming removed 5 bases from V and 1 base from J, with 14 bases in between. The CDR3 has 15 residues. The CDR3 is CASSSHQGGQETQYF. The CDR3 bases are TGTGCCAGCAGCTCCCATCAGGGGGGCCAAGAGACCCAGTACTTC.

This clone occurred a few times. This sequence joins TRBV5-6 and TRBJ1-4; 10 bases fit TRBD1. Germline CDR1 reads SGHDT; CDR2 reads YYEEEE. The CDR3 sequence is 14 residues long. The V gene end was trimmed by 4 bases and the J gene end by 9 bases; junction bases not matched to a gene: 6. CDR3 loop: CASSIRDRGQKLFF. In DNA, the CDR3 is TGTGCCAGCAGCATCCGGGACAGGGGCCAAAAACTGTTTTTT.

This clone has just a few counts. V usage is TRBV5-1 and J usage is TRBJ2-3; the D gene is possibly TRBD2 (5 bases). Trimming left V 4 bases short and J 2 bases short, with 23 bases between. The CDR3 consists of 18 residues. Germline V gene lookup returns CDR1 SGHRS and CDR2 YFSETQ. This CDR3 is CASSLNPQTSRDTDTQYF. Here the CDR3 DNA reads TGCGCCAGCAGCCTTAACCCGCAGACGAGTCGGGACACAGATACGCAGTATTTT.

The chain links TRBV6-6 to TRBJ1-3; D is possibly TRBD1 (6 bases). Germline V gene lookup returns CDR1 MNHNY and CDR2 SVGAGI (reference sequence). V was cut by 2 bases and J by 4 bases, with 15 bases left in between. The CDR3 runs to 16 residues. DNA of the CDR3: TGTGCCAGCAGTTACGCTCCGGGACACCAAGGAAACACCATATATTTT. This codes for CASSYAPGHQGNTIYF.

This chain uses TRBV19 with TRBJ1-5, with 12 bases lining up with TRBD1. The ends lost 4 bases at V and 3 bases at J; junction bases unmatched: 13. Germline V gene lookup returns CDR1 LNHDA and CDR2 SQIVND (reference sequence). CDR3 length: 19 amino acids. The CDR3 DNA reads TGTGCCAGTAGTAGCCCGACCGGGACAGGGGGCGCTTTCAATCAGCCCCAGCATTTT. Its protein product is CASSSPTGTGGAFNQPQHF.

Concerning this clone itself: The sample carries other DNA sequences with the same CDR3. V usage is TRBV6-5 and J usage is TRBJ2-7; 9 positions agree with TRBD1. The length of the CDR3 is 14 residues. V dropped 6 bases and J dropped 4; count of bases not matched to a gene: 7. Germline V lookup: CDR1 MNHEY, CDR2 SVGAGI. The CDR3 here is CASSPGTGLYEQYF. CDR3 coding DNA: TGTGCCAGCAGCCCCGGGACAGGGTTATACGAGCAGTACTTC.